The 12 T cell receptor beta chains below all came from one sample that was sequenced in a study of blood T cell repertoires in COVID-19. Only in-frame clones appear in the TCRdb table, and some are missing; sequencing was by immunoSEQ multiplex PCR. The profile shows 35,000 to 55,000 clones, about nine tenths of them singletons. Sequences were obtained from peripheral blood. The receptors stem from a human donor in a cohort sampled during active COVID-19.

V usage is TRBV4-3 and J usage is TRBJ1-6; no definite D call. CDR3 size: 13 residues. Germline V gene lookup returns CDR1 LGHNA and CDR2 YSLEER. V lost 7 bases and J 8 bases, leaving 12 bases between the germline ends. The CDR3 region is CASNRNRDSPLHF. Written as DNA, the CDR3 is TGCGCCAGCAATAGGAATCGGGATTCACCCCTCCACTTT.

The J gene is TRBJ2-1, the V gene TRBV6-5; perhaps TRBD2 as D (5 bases). CDR3 length: 12 residues. CDR1 and CDR2 from the germline V gene are MNHEY and SVGAGI. The V gene lost 7 bases and the J gene lost 4 bases, with 8 bases spanning the gap. The DNA of the CDR3 is TGTGCCAGCAAAAGGGAGTACAATGAGCAGTTCTTC. Translated: CASKREYNEQFF.

Here the CDR3 DNA reads TGCGCCAGCAGTGGCCGAAGCGGTTCCTACAATGAGCAGTTCTTC. Amino acid sequence: CASSGRSGSYNEQFF. V usage is TRBV10-1 and J usage is TRBJ2-1; tentative D call: TRBD2 (5 bases). CDR3 length: 15 amino acids. V lost 4 bases and J 1 base, leaving 11 bases between the germline ends. Per germline, CDR1 WNHNN and CDR2 SYGVQD (reference sequence).

In DNA, the CDR3 is TGTGCCAGTAGCCGGGACATAAACACCGGGGAGCTGTTTTTT. Amino acid sequence: CASSRDINTGELFF. This chain connects TRBV19 to TRBJ2-2; possibly TRBD1 for D (6 bases). This CDR3 has 14 residues. From germline, CDR1 is LNHDA and CDR2 SQIVND (reference sequence). The ends were cut back, 6 bases at V and 2 bases at J, with 10 bases in the middle.

The chain links TRBV9 to TRBJ2-3; 12 positions match TRBD1. The V segment lost 2 bases and the J segment 6 bases; nucleotides outside the gene matches: 4. The CDR3 is 15 amino acids. CDR1 SGDLS and CDR2 YYNGEE come from the germline V gene. The CDR3 reads CASSVEGQGADTQYF. The CDR3 DNA follows: TGTGCCAGCAGCGTTGAGGGACAGGGGGCCGATACGCAGTATTTT.

The J gene is TRBJ1-4, the V gene TRBV7-9, with TRBD1 matching over 7 bases. The CDR3 sequence is 14 residues long. J gave up 5 bases and V 3 bases, and 3 bases lay outside the gene matches. Germline CDR1 is SEHNR and CDR2 is FQNEAQ (reference sequence). The CDR3 DNA reads TGTGCCAGCAGCTTGGGACAGAAGAATGAAAAACTGTTTTTT. It yields the protein CASSLGQKNEKLFF.

CDR3 in DNA: TGTGCCAGCTCACCAAATTCAGGGGGCCCCTACTACAATGAGCAGTTCTTC. This encodes CASSPNSGGPYYNEQFF. The V gene is TRBV18, the J gene TRBJ2-1; TRBD1 matches at 8 bases. Germline V gene sequence: CDR1 KGHSH, CDR2 LQKENI. This CDR3 is built from 17 residues. Losses at the gene ends were 2 bases for V and 3 bases for J; bases not matched to a gene: 9.

This chain uses TRBV5-1 with TRBJ2-3, with 13 bases lining up with TRBD2. V trimming: 1 base; J trimming: 5 bases; junction bases outside the gene matches: 4. There are 16 residues in the CDR3. The germline V gene has CDR1 SGHRS and CDR2 YFSETQ. This chain's CDR3 is CASSLMGLAGQDTQYF. Written as DNA, the CDR3 is TGCGCCAGCAGCTTGATGGGACTAGCGGGGCAAGATACGCAGTATTTT.

The V and J genes are TRBV6-1 and TRBJ1-1; TRBD1 is a possible D gene (6 bases). The germline V gene has CDR1 MNHNS and CDR2 SASEGT. There are 13 residues in the CDR3. V lost 3 bases and J 4 bases, leaving 9 bases between the germline ends. CDR3 residues: CASSEIQGTEAFF. The CDR3 DNA is TGTGCCAGCAGTGAGATACAGGGCACTGAAGCTTTCTTT.

This chain links TRBV19 with TRBJ2-1, with TRBD2 as a possible D gene (5 bases). The CDR3 is 12 amino acids. Germline CDR1 is LNHDA and CDR2 is SQIVND (reference sequence). V lost 10 bases and J lost 10, with 17 bases in between. The CDR3 loop reads CATNRGGGEQFF. In DNA form, the CDR3 reads TGTGCCACTAATCGGGGTGGCGGGGAGCAGTTCTTC.

V and J are TRBV7-9 and TRBJ2-5; D perhaps matches TRBD1 (6 bases). Germline V gene sequence: CDR1 SEHNR, CDR2 FQNEAQ (reference sequence). The CDR3 spans 13 residues. V was trimmed by 1 base and J by 5 bases, leaving 8 bases between them. CDR3 DNA: TGTGCCAGCAGCTTAGTGGGGGCCGAGACCCAGTACTTC. It codes for CASSLVGAETQYF.

The genes are TRBV29-1 and TRBJ2-1, with 7 bases matching TRBD2. The CDR3 is made up of 12 amino acids. Germline CDR1 is SQVTM and CDR2 is ANQGSEA. As DNA, the CDR3 is TGCACCATAGCGGGCAACAATGAGGGGCAATTCTTC. This sequence encodes CTIAGNNEGQFF.